These T cell receptor beta chains were read from a single sample in a study of cytomegalovirus exposure and HLA in healthy donors. Some clones are missing from TCRdb's copy, which holds only in-frame ones; the method was immunoSEQ multiplex PCR. This table holds some 130,000 clones, around 80% found once. The sequencing input was PBMCs. The receptor set was obtained from a man aged 30 to 39 in good health and CMV-seropositive. Both conserved end residues are part of each CDR3. A D gene is named only where the DNA matches it firmly. Where a row states a size, it is once, few, many or the class of an expanded clone; other rows omit it.

abundance,j_gene,d_gene,v_gene,CDR3aa,CDR3nt
.,TRBJ2-3,.,TRBV4-3,CASSQFRNLADTQYF,TGCGCCAGCAGCCAATTCAGGAATTTGGCAGATACGCAGTATTTT
.,TRBJ2-1,TRBD2,TRBV5-1,CASSRAAGGKENEQFF,TGCGCCAGCAGCCGGGCGGCGGGAGGCAAGGAGAATGAGCAGTTCTTC
.,TRBJ2-3,.,TRBV5-1,CASSIRLAGAGTDTQYF,TGCGCCAGCAGCATACGGCTGGCGGGGGCCGGCACAGATACGCAGTATTTT
few,TRBJ2-1,.,TRBV19,CASRSGNEQFF,TGTGCCAGTAGGTCAGGCAATGAGCAGTTCTTC
.,TRBJ2-7,.,TRBV11-2,CASSLEGDPYEQYF,TGTGCCAGCAGCTTAGAGGGAGACCCCTACGAGCAGTACTTC
.,TRBJ2-6,TRBD1,TRBV5-4,CASSLGGQGKSGANVLTF,TGTGCCAGCAGCTTGGGGGGACAGGGAAAATCTGGGGCCAACGTCCTGACTTTC
.,TRBJ2-7,.,TRBV29-1,CSVGASGEQYF,TGCAGCGTTGGGGCGTCTGGCGAGCAGTACTTC
.,TRBJ2-7,.,TRBV6-5,CASSPSEGRAYEQYF,TGTGCCAGCAGTCCTTCGGAGGGGCGCGCCTACGAGCAGTACTTC
.,TRBJ2-7,TRBD1,TRBV5-1,CASSLTGGSVNEQYF,TGCGCCAGCAGCCTGACAGGGGGCTCCGTAAACGAGCAGTACTTC
.,TRBJ2-1,TRBD2,TRBV4-1,CASSQALAVYNEQFF,TGCGCCAGCAGCCAAGCCCTAGCGGTCTACAATGAGCAGTTCTTC
.,TRBJ1-2,.,TRBV6-6,CASSYLNRDYGYTF,TGTGCCAGCAGTTACCTAAACAGGGACTATGGCTACACCTTC
.,TRBJ1-6,.,TRBV14,CASSLIRAGLSPLHF,TGTGCCAGCAGTCTGATCCGGGCCGGACTATCACCCCTCCACTTT
.,TRBJ2-7,TRBD2,TRBV6-6,CASSPRVSGLLEQYF,TGTGCCAGCAGCCCCAGAGTTAGCGGGCTACTCGAGCAGTACTTC
.,TRBJ2-2,.,TRBV15,CATSSGRTGELFF,TGTGCCACCAGCAGCGGGAGAACCGGGGAGCTGTTTTTT
.,TRBJ2-7,.,TRBV20-1,CSAKLGYEQYF,TGCAGTGCCAAACTAGGCTACGAGCAGTACTTC
.,TRBJ1-2,.,TRBV15,CATSILGLGGEAYGYTF,TGTGCCACCAGCATCCTCGGGTTAGGAGGGGAGGCCTATGGCTACACCTTC
.,TRBJ2-1,TRBD2,TRBV11-3,CASSLDGLAGGKEFF,TGTGCCAGCAGCTTAGATGGACTAGCGGGAGGTAAGGAGTTCTTC
.,TRBJ2-7,.,TRBV5-4,CASSSFGLTYEQYF,TGTGCCAGCAGCTCATTCGGACTTACCTACGAGCAGTACTTC
few,TRBJ1-6,.,TRBV12-5,CASGLGQNNSPLHF,TGTGCTAGTGGTTTGGGACAGAATAATTCACCCCTCCACTTT
once,TRBJ2-1,.,TRBV2,CASKERGSYNEQFF,TGTGCCAGCAAAGAAAGGGGCTCCTACAATGAGCAGTTCTTC
.,TRBJ2-5,TRBD2,TRBV7-2,CASSPGVAGGPETQYF,TGTGCCAGCAGCCCGGGGGTAGCGGGGGGGCCAGAGACCCAGTACTTC
once,TRBJ1-2,.,TRBV10-3,CAISVEGFRGIDLNYGYTF,TGTGCCATCAGTGTCGAGGGATTTCGGGGGATCGACCTTAACTATGGCTACACCTTC
few,TRBJ1-2,.,TRBV5-4,CASSSQGSDGYTF,TGTGCCAGCAGCTCTCAGGGGAGCGATGGCTACACCTTC
.,TRBJ1-2,.,TRBV7-9,CASSPPGGSYGYTF,TGTGCCAGCAGCCCCCCGGGGGGGAGCTATGGCTACACCTTC
.,TRBJ2-2,TRBD2,TRBV18,CASSPRAGVNTGELFF,TGTGCCAGCTCACCACGGGCGGGGGTGAACACCGGGGAGCTGTTTTTT
.,TRBJ1-1,.,TRBV5-1,CASSPQGGIEAFF,TGCGCCAGCAGCCCCCAAGGCGGGATCGAAGCTTTCTTT
.,TRBJ1-2,.,TRBV25-1,CASSGRGGNYGYTF,TGTGCCAGCAGTGGGAGAGGAGGAAACTATGGCTACACCTTC
.,TRBJ2-4,.,TRBV7-2,CASSLVTGKAKNIQYF,TGTGCCAGCAGCTTAGTTACAGGGAAGGCCAAAAACATTCAGTACTTC
.,TRBJ2-5,.,TRBV5-1,CASSSRTGGETQYF,TGCGCCAGCAGCTCCCGGACTGGTGGAGAGACCCAGTACTTC
.,TRBJ1-6,.,TRBV19,CASSMVRGPSNSPLHF,TGTGCCAGTAGTATGGTGAGAGGGCCTTCTAATTCACCCCTCCACTTT
once,TRBJ1-2,TRBD1,TRBV7-9,CASSLIFRGDYGYTF,TGTGCCAGCAGCTTAATTTTCAGGGGGGACTATGGCTACACCTTC
.,TRBJ2-1,TRBD1,TRBV14,CASSQSTGAGSYNEQFF,TGTGCCAGCAGCCAGAGCACAGGGGCCGGCTCCTACAATGAGCAGTTCTTC
.,TRBJ2-1,TRBD2,TRBV9,CASSVGAGGRASSYNEQFF,TGTGCCAGCAGCGTAGGAGCGGGAGGGAGGGCGAGCTCCTACAATGAGCAGTTCTTC
.,TRBJ2-3,.,TRBV7-9,CASSLALDQRDTQYF,TGTGCCAGCAGCTTAGCGCTGGACCAGCGGGATACGCAGTATTTT
.,TRBJ2-7,.,TRBV18,CASSPRSAYEQYF,TGTGCCAGCTCACCGAGGTCAGCCTACGAGCAGTACTTC
.,TRBJ1-5,.,TRBV6-1,CASSERGNSNQPQHF,TGTGCCAGCAGTGAAAGGGGTAATAGCAATCAGCCCCAGCATTTT
many,TRBJ1-1,.,TRBV6-1,CATTRRVNTEAFF,TGTGCCACCACCCGCAGGGTTAACACTGAAGCTTTCTTT
.,TRBJ2-7,.,TRBV11-3,CASSLDRGEVPCSYEQYF,TGTGCCAGCAGCTTAGATCGTGGAGAAGTCCCCTGCTCCTACGAGCAGTACTTC
.,TRBJ1-1,TRBD1,TRBV5-4,CASSRQAGGTEAFF,TGTGCCAGCAGCAGACAGGCAGGGGGCACTGAAGCTTTCTTT
.,TRBJ2-7,TRBD2,TRBV7-6,CASSLGGLAMIVGEQYF,TGTGCCAGCAGCTTAGGGGGACTAGCGATGATAGTGGGGGAGCAGTACTTC
.,TRBJ1-4,TRBD1,TRBV12-5,CASGFGQGAEKLFF,TGTGCTAGTGGTTTTGGACAGGGGGCGGAAAAACTGTTTTTT
.,TRBJ2-7,TRBD2,TRBV7-9,CASSRLAGGKAYEQYF,TGTGCCAGCAGCCGACTAGCGGGAGGGAAGGCCTACGAGCAGTACTTC